A selection of T cell receptor beta chains follows, all from one sample in a study of monozygotic twins with inflammatory bowel disease. One entry per CDR3 protein, without DNA, is what TCRdb gives after re-calling the 5' RACE reads. The listing records approximately 160,000 distinct CDR3 sequences. The specimen sequenced was blood. The receptors shown here come from a human donor with ulcerative colitis or Crohn's disease, or a healthy co-twin of an affected twin (not recorded which). The CDR3 runs from the conserved cysteine through the conserved F or W.

CDR3aa	v_gene	j_gene
CASSLTSREKDTQYF	TRBV28	TRBJ2-3
CASSPPTNTEAFF	TRBV27	TRBJ1-1
CASSSGVWDNEQFF	TRBV7-2	TRBJ2-1
CASSQETMAGGITDTQYF	TRBV4-2	TRBJ2-3
CASSSPPRGTEAFF	TRBV6-2/TRBV6-3	TRBJ1-1
CASSSQKLETQYF	TRBV6-6	TRBJ2-5
CASSLGPRDWENTGELFF	TRBV5-8	TRBJ2-2
CAWSQRGGNQPQHF	TRBV30	TRBJ1-5
CASSWTGTGELFF	TRBV7-8	TRBJ2-2
CASSYAGEGNTIYF	TRBV6-5	TRBJ1-3
CASWGPGGTDTQYF	TRBV5-5	TRBJ2-3
CASSQDSGFGNTIYF	TRBV4-2	TRBJ1-3
CASRRDHQGNTIYF	TRBV6-1	TRBJ1-3
CASSFETSGKGEQFF	TRBV7-9	TRBJ2-1
CASSTGGGTQYF	TRBV7-2	TRBJ2-5
CASSYTSGLYEQYF	TRBV6-6	TRBJ2-7
CASSKRPGGGETQYF	TRBV6-2/TRBV6-3	TRBJ2-5
CASSLGPGVGATQYF	TRBV11-2	TRBJ2-3
CSAREGSSYEQYF	TRBV20-1	TRBJ2-7
CASSKRSSGVGSYNEQFF	TRBV11-2	TRBJ2-1
CASSWGQGYEQYF	TRBV6-2/TRBV6-3	TRBJ2-7
CASSLAPAAFF	TRBV12-3/TRBV12-4	TRBJ1-1
CASSLQGRQTEAFF	TRBV5-1	TRBJ1-1
CASSLTGPSYEQYF	TRBV5-6	TRBJ2-7
CSAQITGTTLNTEAFF	TRBV20-1	TRBJ1-1
CASSPHRDSPLHF	TRBV5-6	TRBJ1-6
CASSLSGTDTQYF	TRBV5-1	TRBJ2-3
CASSRRNTEAFF	TRBV7-2	TRBJ1-1
CASSRGQGDPYEQYF	TRBV7-2	TRBJ2-7
CARSWTSGSDEQFF	TRBV5-3	TRBJ2-1
CASSLVTREKLFF	TRBV5-1	TRBJ1-4
CASSLRRQAFF	TRBV12-3/TRBV12-4	TRBJ1-1
CATAGLADYNEQFF	TRBV15	TRBJ2-1
CSAEGLSGRQETQYF	TRBV20-1	TRBJ2-5
CASSYSGQGAAGELFF	TRBV6-5	TRBJ2-2
CSARPGYSNQPQHF	TRBV20-1	TRBJ1-5
CSVEGLSLNNEQFF	TRBV29-1	TRBJ2-1
CASSQDSGQTISYEQYF	TRBV3-1	TRBJ2-7
CASSLARDRVYGYTF	TRBV7-2	TRBJ1-2
CASSSGTDTRYGYTF	TRBV6-2/TRBV6-3	TRBJ1-2
CSARPFGLPEQGNEQYF	TRBV20-1	TRBJ2-7
CASSLVVGNEKLFF	TRBV5-6	TRBJ1-4
CSARAPDLPYNEQFF	TRBV20-1	TRBJ2-1
CASSYRRALAKNIQYF	TRBV6-2/TRBV6-3	TRBJ2-4
CSARVQLETQYF	TRBV20-1	TRBJ2-5
CSAPTVPGLAGGSYEQYF	TRBV20-1	TRBJ2-7
CASRVASANTGELFF	TRBV5-1	TRBJ2-2
CSGPGLFTDTQYF	TRBV20-1	TRBJ2-3
CASSLRQGWTEAFF	TRBV5-1	TRBJ1-1
CASSLTVLAGPTDTQYF	TRBV5-1	TRBJ2-3
CASSSAGYHPQHF	TRBV7-2	TRBJ1-5
CASSQPTSGVSEQFF	TRBV7-9	TRBJ2-1
CSARRGAFNQPQHF	TRBV20-1	TRBJ1-5